The sequence of this T cell receptor (beta chain) was determined in a study of blood T cell repertoires in COVID-19. Study-level background: Collection of acute and convalescent COVID-19 samples took place in the United States, Italy and Spain.

Repertoires were generated with immunoSEQ multiplex PCR, while TCRdb's copy carries only in-frame clones and drops some. Counted here are around 180,000 clones, over 75% occurring once; the ten biggest clones make up around 10%. Source material: peripheral blood. The receptor comes from a woman aged 80 or over with acute or convalescent COVID-19.

CDR3 coding DNA: TGTGCCAGCAGTTGGGGAGGGGGTGGCTACACCTTC. As protein: CASSWGGGGYTF. The chain has TRBV6-6 and TRBJ1-2; D might be TRBD1 (6 bases). CDR3 size: 12 residues. Between the trimmed V and J ends, which lost 4 bases and 7 bases, there was a span of 10 bases. Per germline, CDR1 MNHNY and CDR2 SVGAGI (reference sequence).